This T cell receptor beta chain was identified during a study of blood T cell repertoires in COVID-19. Study details: The United States, Italy and Spain supplied acute and convalescent COVID-19 samples. T cells, B-cell-depleted T cells, or PBMCs provided the cDNA or gDNA that served as material.

As handled by the study authors: Counts of nucleated cells, estimated from reference gene primer amplification, were obtained. TCRdb's copy holds only in-frame clones and misses some; the assay was immunoSEQ multiplex PCR. That table gives V, J and clone size, and the DNA gave D and trimming. The sample carries approximately 200,000 clones, about 86% recorded once. V shed 5 bases, J shed 4 bases, and the junction held 10 bases outside the gene matches. CDR1 is PRHDT, CDR2 FYEKMQ, per germline (reference sequence). The CDR3 runs 17 residues. The material sequenced was peripheral blood. This clonotype originated in a woman aged 30 to 39 who had recovered from COVID-19. The chain uses TRBV13 and TRBJ2-2; 10 bases are a match to TRBD2. CDR3 sequence (DNA): TGTGCCAGCAGCCCCGGGCTAGCGGGAGATATCACCGGGGAGCTGTTTTTT. Protein sequence: CASSPGLAGDITGELFF. Drawing the rest from reference TRBV13 and TRBJ2-2, the complete variable domain is AAGVIQSPRHLIKEKRETATLKCYPIPRHDTVYWYQQGPGQDPQFLISFYEKMQSDKGSIPDRFSAQQFSDYHSELNMSSLELGDSALYFCASSPGLAGDITGELFFGEGSRLTVL.